This T cell receptor beta chain appears in the sequencing data of a study of chemoradiotherapy in HPV16-positive cancers. Study conclusions and caveats: HPV-specific T cells were functionally defined from only two HPV16-positive patients.

Produced via immunoSEQ multiplex PCR; TCRdb's table is partial and in-frame only. Found here are approximately 12,000 clones, over 60% of them singletons; the top ten hold approximately 0.96%. A word on this clone: Its antigen is unidentified.

The source of this sequence is a human donor with HPV-associated anogenital cancer. The sample here was taken from a patient who underwent chemoradiotherapy.

The chain's CDR3 is CASSLVPGTGGNYGYTF. The CDR3, as DNA: TGTGCCAGCAGCTTAGTTCCTGGGACAGGGGGTAACTATGGCTACACCTTC. The chain couples TRBV7-2 to TRBJ1-2, with 11 bases fitting TRBD1. V gave up 1 base and J gave up 1 base; unmatched junction bases: 5. The CDR3 runs to 17 residues. Per germline, CDR1 SGHTA and CDR2 FQGNSA. Drawing the rest from reference TRBV7-2 and TRBJ1-2, the complete variable domain is GAGVSQSPSNKVTEKGKDVELRCDPISGHTALYWYRQSLGQGLEFLIYFQGNSAPDKSGLPSDRFSAERTGGSVSTLTIQRTQQEDSAVYLCASSLVPGTGGNYGYTFGSGTRLTVV.